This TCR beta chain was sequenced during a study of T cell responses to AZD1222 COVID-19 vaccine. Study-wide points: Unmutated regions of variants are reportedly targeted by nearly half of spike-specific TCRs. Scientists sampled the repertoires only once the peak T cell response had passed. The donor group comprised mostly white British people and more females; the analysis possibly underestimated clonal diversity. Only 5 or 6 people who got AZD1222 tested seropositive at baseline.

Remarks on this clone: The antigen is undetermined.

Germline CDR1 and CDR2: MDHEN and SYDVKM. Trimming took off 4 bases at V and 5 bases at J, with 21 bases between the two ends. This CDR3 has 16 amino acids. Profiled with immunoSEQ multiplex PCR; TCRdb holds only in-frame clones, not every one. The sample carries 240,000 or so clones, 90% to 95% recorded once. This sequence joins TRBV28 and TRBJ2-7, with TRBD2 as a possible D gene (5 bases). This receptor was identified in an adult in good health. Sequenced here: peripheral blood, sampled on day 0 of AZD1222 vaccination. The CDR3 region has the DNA TGTGCCAGCAGTTCCCCCGCGACGGGGTATAGTGACGAGCAGTACTTC. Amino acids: CASSSPATGYSDEQYF.